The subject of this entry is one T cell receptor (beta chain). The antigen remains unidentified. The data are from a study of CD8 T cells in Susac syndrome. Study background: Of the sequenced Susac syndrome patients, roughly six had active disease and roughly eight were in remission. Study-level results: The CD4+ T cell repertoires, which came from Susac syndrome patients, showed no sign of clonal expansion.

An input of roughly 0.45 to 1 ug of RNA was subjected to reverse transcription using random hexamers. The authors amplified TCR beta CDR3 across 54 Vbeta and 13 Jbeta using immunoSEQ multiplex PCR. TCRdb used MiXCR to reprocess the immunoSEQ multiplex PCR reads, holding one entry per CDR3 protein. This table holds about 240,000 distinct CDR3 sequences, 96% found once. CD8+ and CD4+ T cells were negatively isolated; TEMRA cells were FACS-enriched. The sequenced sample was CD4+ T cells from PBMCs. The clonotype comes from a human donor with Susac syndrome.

This CDR3 reads CSASLAGGPALYF. The CDR3 coding sequence is TGCAGTGCTAGCCTAGCGGGAGGGCCCGCTTTGTACTTC. The V call is TRBV20-1, the J call TRBJ2-5; 12 nucleotides align to TRBD2. CDR1 and CDR2 from the germline V gene are DFQATT and SNEGSKA (reference sequence). V shed 3 bases, J shed 13 bases, and the junction held 9 bases outside the gene matches. This CDR3 spans 13 amino acids.